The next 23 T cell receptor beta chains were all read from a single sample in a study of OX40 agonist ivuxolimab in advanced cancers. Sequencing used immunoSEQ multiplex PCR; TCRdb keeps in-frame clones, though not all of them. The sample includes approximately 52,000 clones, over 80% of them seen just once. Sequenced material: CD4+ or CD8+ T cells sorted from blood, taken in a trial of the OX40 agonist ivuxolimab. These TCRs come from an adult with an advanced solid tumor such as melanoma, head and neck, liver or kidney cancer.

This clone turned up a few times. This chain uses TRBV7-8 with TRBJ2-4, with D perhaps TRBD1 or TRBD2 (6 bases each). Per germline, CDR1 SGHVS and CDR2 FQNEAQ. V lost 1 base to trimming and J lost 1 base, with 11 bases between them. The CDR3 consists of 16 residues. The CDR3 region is CASSLGGGLAKNIQYF. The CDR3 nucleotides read TGTGCCAGCAGCTTAGGAGGGGGGTTGGCCAAAAACATTCAGTACTTC.

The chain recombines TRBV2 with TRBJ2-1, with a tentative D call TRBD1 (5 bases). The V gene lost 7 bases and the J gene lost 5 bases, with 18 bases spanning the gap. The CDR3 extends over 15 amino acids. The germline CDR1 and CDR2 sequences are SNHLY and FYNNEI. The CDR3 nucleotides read TGTGCCAGCAATCATCAGGGTGGCCCTAACAATGAGCAGTTCTTC. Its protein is CASNHQGGPNNEQFF. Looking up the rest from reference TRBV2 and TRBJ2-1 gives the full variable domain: EPEVTQTPSHQVTQMGQEVILRCVPISNHLYFYWYRQILGQKVEFLVSFYNNEISEKSEIFDDQFSVERPDGSNFTLKIRSTKLEDSAMYFCASNHQGGPNNEQFFGPGTRLTVL.

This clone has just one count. The CDR3, as DNA: TGTGCCAGCAGTGACCCCTTGGGGGGCTCCTACGAGCAGTACTTC. Its translation is CASSDPLGGSYEQYF. This chain links TRBV25-1 with TRBJ2-7; a possible D gene is TRBD2 (6 bases). V was clipped by 3 bases and J by 0 bases, with 12 bases between them. The germline V gene has CDR1 MGHDK and CDR2 SYGVNS. This CDR3 region has 15 residues.

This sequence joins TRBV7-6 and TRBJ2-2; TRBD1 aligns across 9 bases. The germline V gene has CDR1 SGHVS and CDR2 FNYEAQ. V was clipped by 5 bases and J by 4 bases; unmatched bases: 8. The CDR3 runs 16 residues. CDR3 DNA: TGTGCCAGCAGCCTAGGGACAGGGCGCCTCACCGGGGAGCTGTTTTTT. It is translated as CASSLGTGRLTGELFF.

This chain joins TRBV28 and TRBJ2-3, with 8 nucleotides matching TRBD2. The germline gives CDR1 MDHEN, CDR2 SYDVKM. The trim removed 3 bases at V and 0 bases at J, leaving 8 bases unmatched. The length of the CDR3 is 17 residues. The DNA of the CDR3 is TGTGCCAGCAGTTTTTCCCCCAGCGGGGGCAGCACAGATACGCAGTATTTT. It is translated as CASSFSPSGGSTDTQYF. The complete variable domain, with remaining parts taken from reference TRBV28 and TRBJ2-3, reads DVKVTQSSRYLVKRTGEKVFLECVQDMDHENMFWYRQDPGLGLRLIYFSYDVKMKEKGDIPEGYSVSREKKERFSLILESASTNQTSMYLCASSFSPSGGSTDTQYFGPGTRLTVL.

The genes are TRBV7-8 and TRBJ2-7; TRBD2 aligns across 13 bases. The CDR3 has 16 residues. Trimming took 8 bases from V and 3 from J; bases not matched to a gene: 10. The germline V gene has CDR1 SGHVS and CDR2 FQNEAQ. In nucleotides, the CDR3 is TGTGCCAGCCGCCTAGTGGGACTAGCGGGAAACTACGAGCAGTACTTC. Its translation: CASRLVGLAGNYEQYF. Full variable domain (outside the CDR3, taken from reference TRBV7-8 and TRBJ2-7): GAGVSQSPRYKVAKRGQDVALRCDPISGHVSLFWYQQALGQGPEFLTYFQNEAQLDKSGLPSDRFFAERPEGSVSTLKIQRTQQEDSAVYLCASRLVGLAGNYEQYFGPGTRLTVT.

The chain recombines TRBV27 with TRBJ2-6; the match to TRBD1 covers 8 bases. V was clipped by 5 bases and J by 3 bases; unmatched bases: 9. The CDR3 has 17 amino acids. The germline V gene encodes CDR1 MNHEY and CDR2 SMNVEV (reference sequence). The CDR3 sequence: CASSTDRVTFGANVLTF. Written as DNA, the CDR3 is TGTGCCAGCAGTACGGACAGGGTAACTTTTGGGGCCAACGTCCTGACTTTC.

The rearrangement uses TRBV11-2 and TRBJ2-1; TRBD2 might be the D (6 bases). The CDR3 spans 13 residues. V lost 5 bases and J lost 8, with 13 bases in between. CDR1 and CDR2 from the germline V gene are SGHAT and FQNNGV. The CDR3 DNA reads TGTGCCAGCAGCCCACCTGGCGGGGATGAGCAGTTCTTC. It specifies CASSPPGGDEQFF.

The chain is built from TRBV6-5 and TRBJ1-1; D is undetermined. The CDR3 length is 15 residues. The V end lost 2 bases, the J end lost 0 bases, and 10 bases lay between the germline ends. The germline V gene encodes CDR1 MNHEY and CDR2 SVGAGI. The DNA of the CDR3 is TGTGCCAGCAGTTACGTGGCACAGATGAACACTGAAGCTTTCTTT. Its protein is CASSYVAQMNTEAFF.

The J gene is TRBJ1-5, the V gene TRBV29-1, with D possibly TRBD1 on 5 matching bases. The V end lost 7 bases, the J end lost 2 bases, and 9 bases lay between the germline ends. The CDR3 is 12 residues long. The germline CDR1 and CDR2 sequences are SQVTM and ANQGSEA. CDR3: CSALQGNQPQHF. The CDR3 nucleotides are TGCAGCGCATTACAGGGCAATCAGCCCCAGCATTTT.

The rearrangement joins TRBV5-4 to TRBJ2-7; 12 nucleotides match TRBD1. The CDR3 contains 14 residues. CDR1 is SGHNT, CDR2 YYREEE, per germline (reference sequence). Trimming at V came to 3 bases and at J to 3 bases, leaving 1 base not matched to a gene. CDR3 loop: CASSWDRGHYEQYF. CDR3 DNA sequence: TGTGCCAGCAGCTGGGACAGGGGGCACTACGAGCAGTACTTC.

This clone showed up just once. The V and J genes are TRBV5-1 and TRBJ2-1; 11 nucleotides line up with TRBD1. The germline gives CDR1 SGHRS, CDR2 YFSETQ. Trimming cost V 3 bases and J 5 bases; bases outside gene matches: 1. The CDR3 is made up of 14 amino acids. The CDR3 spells CASSWDRGDNEQFF. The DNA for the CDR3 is TGCGCCAGCAGCTGGGACAGGGGGGACAATGAGCAGTTCTTC.

The CDR3 DNA follows: TGTGCCAGATTTGAGGGCTCCTACGAGCAGTACTTC. Encoded protein: CARFEGSYEQYF. The gene calls are TRBV5-6 and TRBJ2-5, with a tentative D call TRBD2 (5 bases). The J call is in doubt because the DNA end fits TRBJ2-7 better. The CDR3 is 12 amino acids. Germline lookup yields CDR1 SGHDT and CDR2 YYEEEE.

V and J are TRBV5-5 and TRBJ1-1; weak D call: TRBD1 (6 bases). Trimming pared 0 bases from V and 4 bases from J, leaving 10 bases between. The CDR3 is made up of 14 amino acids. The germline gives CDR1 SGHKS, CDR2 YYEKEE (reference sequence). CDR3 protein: CASSLEGVSTEAFF. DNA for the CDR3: TGTGCCAGCAGCTTGGAGGGGGTTAGCACTGAAGCTTTCTTT.

CDR3 sequence: CASCPMSGGADEQFF. The CDR3 DNA reads as TGTGCCAGCTGCCCCATGAGCGGGGGGGCCGATGAGCAGTTCTTC. The chain uses TRBV18 and TRBJ2-1; 10 bases align to TRBD2. Unmatched junction bases numbered 11, after V lost 7 bases and J lost 8 bases. This CDR3 contains 15 residues. The V gene's germline CDR1 is KGHSH and CDR2 LQKENI.

As DNA, the CDR3 is TGCGCCAGCAGCTTGCCAACGAACACCGGGGAGCTGTTTTTT. Protein product: CASSLPTNTGELFF. The chain joins TRBV5-1 to TRBJ2-2; D unclear. The CDR3 consists of 14 residues. Germline CDR1 is SGHRS and CDR2 is YFSETQ. V was clipped by 1 base and J by 0 bases, with 4 bases between them.

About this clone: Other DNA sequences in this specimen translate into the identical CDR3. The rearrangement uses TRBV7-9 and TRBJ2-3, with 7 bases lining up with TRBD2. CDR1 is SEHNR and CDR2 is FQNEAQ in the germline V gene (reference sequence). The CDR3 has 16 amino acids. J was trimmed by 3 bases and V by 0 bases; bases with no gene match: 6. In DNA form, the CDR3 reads TGTGCCAGCAGCTTAGCACGGGGGGTTGAAACAGATACGCAGTATTTT. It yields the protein CASSLARGVETDTQYF.

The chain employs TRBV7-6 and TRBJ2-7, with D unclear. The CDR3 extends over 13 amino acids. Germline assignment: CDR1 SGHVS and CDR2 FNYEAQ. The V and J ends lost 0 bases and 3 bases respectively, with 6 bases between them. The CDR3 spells CASSLAPDYEQYF. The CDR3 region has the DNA TGTGCCAGCAGCTTAGCGCCGGACTACGAGCAGTACTTC.

The CDR3: CASSLLPSSEKLFF. The CDR3, as DNA: TGTGCCAGCAGCTTGTTGCCCAGTTCGGAAAAACTGTTTTTT. The chain combines TRBV5-4 with TRBJ1-4; no firm D call. Germline V gives CDR1 SGHNT, CDR2 YYREEE (reference sequence). This CDR3 is built from 14 residues. V was cut by 1 base and J by 8 bases, with 12 bases left in between.

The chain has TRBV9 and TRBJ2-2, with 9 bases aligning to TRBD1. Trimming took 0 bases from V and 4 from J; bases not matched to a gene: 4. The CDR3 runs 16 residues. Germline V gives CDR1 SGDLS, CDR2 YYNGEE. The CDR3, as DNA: TGTGCCAGCAGCGTAGGAGGGACAGGGTTCACCGGGGAGCTGTTTTTT. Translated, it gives CASSVGGTGFTGELFF.

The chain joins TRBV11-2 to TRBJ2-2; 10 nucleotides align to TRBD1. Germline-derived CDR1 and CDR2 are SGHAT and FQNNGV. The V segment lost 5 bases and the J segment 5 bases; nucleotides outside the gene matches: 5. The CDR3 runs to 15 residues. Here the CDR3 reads CASSLGQGRTGELFF. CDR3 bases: TGTGCCAGCAGCCTGGGACAGGGGAGGACCGGGGAGCTGTTTTTT.

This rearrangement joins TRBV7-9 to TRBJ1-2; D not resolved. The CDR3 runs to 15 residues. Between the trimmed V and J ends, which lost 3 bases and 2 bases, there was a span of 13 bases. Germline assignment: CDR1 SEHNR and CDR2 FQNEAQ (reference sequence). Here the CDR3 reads CASSLSRTENYGYTF. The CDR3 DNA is TGTGCCAGCAGCTTGTCCCGGACCGAGAACTATGGCTACACCTTC.

The CDR3, as DNA: TGTGCCAGGGAAGTGGGGGGCATTGGGGAGACCCAGTACTTC. Protein product: CAREVGGIGETQYF. This chain uses TRBV7-3 with TRBJ2-5; D may be TRBD1 or TRBD2 (6 bases each). The CDR3 consists of 14 residues. The germline V gene encodes CDR1 SGHTA and CDR2 FQGTGA. V was shortened by 9 bases and J by 5 bases, with 19 bases between the two germline ends.